One and the same sample provided the 21 T cell receptor beta chains below, sequenced in a study of blood T cells in healthy people across ages. The use of a sample-barcoded 5' primer and a J-beta primer mix characterized a second PCR of roughly 7 to 11 cycles. One entry per CDR3 protein, called by TCRdb with MiXCR from the 5' RACE reads. The data contain 800,000 to 950,000 distinct CDR3 sequences, around 48% of them singletons. The sample was blood. Receptors originate from a man aged 30 to 45 in good health.

There are a few counts of this clonotype. The chain recombines TRBV3-1 with TRBJ2-1; the D is unclear. In germline, CDR1 is LGHDT, CDR2 YNNKEL (reference sequence). V shed 0 bases and J shed 11 bases, with 11 bases lying between them. The CDR3 runs 13 residues. As DNA, the CDR3 is TGTGCCAGCAGCCAAGATTCCCGGACCCAGCAGTTCTTC. Protein sequence: CASSQDSRTQQFF.

This chain links TRBV2 with TRBJ2-7, with a possible D match to TRBD1 (5 bases). Germline lookup yields CDR1 SNHLY and CDR2 FYNNEI. V was shortened by 8 bases and J by 4 bases, with 15 bases between the two germline ends. The length of the CDR3 is 13 residues. CDR3 in amino acids: CASAKGSQYEQYF. Written as DNA, the CDR3 is TGTGCCAGCGCCAAGGGGTCTCAGTACGAGCAGTACTTC.

This chain joins TRBV15 and TRBJ2-7; D might be TRBD2 (5 bases). The J call may be incorrect, as the DNA end agrees better with TRBJ2-5. CDR3 length: 13 residues. The germline CDR1 and CDR2 sequences are LNHNV and YYDKDF (reference sequence). The CDR3 DNA follows: TGTGCCACCAGCGCTCGACTAAAAGAGACCCAGTACTTC. Its translation is CATSARLKETQYF.

This clonotype has only a few counts. V and J are TRBV6-5 and TRBJ1-4, with a possible D match to TRBD1 (5 bases). The CDR3 contains 13 residues. Trimming pared 0 bases from V and 11 bases from J, leaving 10 bases between. Germline CDR1 reads MNHEY; CDR2 reads SVGAGI. The DNA of the CDR3 is TGTGCCAGCAGTTACTCGTTTGGGGACAAACTGTTTTTT. This sequence encodes CASSYSFGDKLFF.

This chain connects TRBV29-1 to TRBJ2-6; 7 bases are shared with TRBD1. This CDR3 region has 16 residues. The V and J ends lost 5 bases and 0 bases, in that order; junction bases with no gene match: 7. CDR1 and CDR2 (germline): SQVTM, ANQGSEA. In DNA form, the CDR3 reads TGCAGCGTTATAACAGGGGTCAACTCTGGGGCCAACGTCCTGACTTTC. Protein product: CSVITGVNSGANVLTF.

This clonotype was observed a few times. One base away lies a much larger clone, so this may be a sequencing read error. This chain uses TRBV9 with TRBJ2-7; 8 bases are a match to TRBD1. Germline V gene data show CDR1 as SGDLS and CDR2 as YYNGEE. There are 15 residues in the CDR3. With V trimmed by 3 bases and J by 7 bases, 12 bases remained unmatched. DNA for the CDR3: TGTGCCAGCAGCGATTCGGGACAGGTTCACAATGAGCAGTACTTC. Translation gives CASSDSGQVHNEQYF.

The J gene is TRBJ2-5, the V gene TRBV6-2 or TRBV6-3; 7 nucleotides align to TRBD1. The germline CDR1 and CDR2 sequences are MNHEY and SVGEGT. Trimming at V came to 3 bases and at J to 1 base, leaving 5 bases not matched to a gene. The CDR3 is made up of 15 amino acids. The CDR3 DNA reads TGTGCCAGCAGTTATCCTCGGACAGGCCAAGAGACCCAGTACTTC. This translates into CASSYPRTGQETQYF.

The chain recombines TRBV4-2 with TRBJ2-7, with a tentative D call TRBD2 (6 bases). The DNA end favors TRBJ2-5, so the J call may be wrong. The CDR3 spans 15 residues. The germline CDR1 and CDR2 sequences are LGHNA and YNFKEQ. CDR3 protein: CASSQEALAPETQYF. Here the CDR3 DNA reads TGTGCCAGCAGCCAAGAAGCACTAGCTCCAGAGACCCAGTACTTC.

This clonotype was counted a few times. The genes are TRBV11-3 and TRBJ2-1; 9 nucleotides match TRBD2. Trimming at V came to 2 bases and at J to 9 bases, leaving 8 bases not matched to a gene. Germline V gene lookup returns CDR1 SGHNT and CDR2 YENEEA. This CDR3 has 15 residues. The CDR3 DNA sequence: TGTGCCAGCAGCTTAACTAGCGGGTCTGGTGGTGAGCAGTTCTTC. Its protein is CASSLTSGSGGEQFF. Variable domain in full (rest from reference TRBV11-3 and TRBJ2-1): EAGVVQSPRYKIIEKKQPVAFWCNPISGHNTLYWYLQNLGQGPELLIRYENEEAVDDSQLPKDRFSAERLKGVDSTLKIQPAELGDSAVYLCASSLTSGSGGEQFFGPGTRLTVL.

The chain is built from TRBV29-1 and TRBJ1-2; the D gene is possibly TRBD1 (5 bases). The CDR3 is 13 residues long. Trimming pared 6 bases from V and 4 bases from J, leaving 15 bases between. CDR1 SQVTM and CDR2 ANQGSEA come from the germline V gene. In DNA, the CDR3 is TGCAGCGTCCCGGCGGCGGGGGGCTATGGCTACACCTTC. Translating gives CSVPAAGGYGYTF.

This clonotype was seen more than once but under ten times. The V gene is TRBV28, the J gene TRBJ1-5; 11 bases map to TRBD1. The trim removed 11 bases at V and 3 bases at J, leaving 9 bases unmatched. The CDR3 is made up of 15 amino acids. From germline, CDR1 is MDHEN and CDR2 SYDVKM. This CDR3 reads CAHRGTGGVNQPQHF. For the CDR3, the DNA is TGTGCCCATAGGGGGACAGGGGGTGTCAATCAGCCCCAGCATTTT.

The rearrangement links TRBV20-1 to TRBJ2-7; D might be TRBD2 (5 bases). V lost 6 bases, J lost 3 bases, and 15 bases lay in between. The CDR3 runs 13 residues. Germline V gene data show CDR1 as DFQATT and CDR2 as SNEGSKA (reference sequence). CDR3 region: CSAPGSKIYEQYF. The CDR3 DNA sequence: TGCAGTGCCCCGGGATCCAAAATCTACGAGCAGTACTTC.

The chain has TRBV3-1 and TRBJ2-5; D is ambiguous. The germline gives CDR1 LGHDT, CDR2 YNNKEL (reference sequence). CDR3 length: 11 amino acids. The V end was cut by 4 bases, the J end by 11 bases, with 11 bases between. This CDR3 reads CASSLGPKQYF. The CDR3 DNA reads as TGTGCCAGCAGCCTAGGCCCCAAGCAGTACTTC.

The rearrangement uses TRBV5-1 and TRBJ1-2, with TRBD1 identical over 10 bases. Germline assignment: CDR1 SGHRS and CDR2 YFSETQ. CDR3 size: 14 residues. The V gene end was trimmed by 4 bases and the J gene end by 6 bases; junction bases not matched to a gene: 6. This CDR3 is CASSEGTGAHGYTF. CDR3 nucleotides: TGCGCCAGCAGCGAAGGGACAGGGGCCCATGGCTACACCTTC.

This clonotype was seen a handful of times. The rearrangement joins TRBV9 to TRBJ2-7; TRBD2 agrees at 7 bases. CDR3 length equals 15 residues. J gave up 4 bases and V 5 bases, and 12 bases lay outside the gene matches. Germline CDR1 reads SGDLS; CDR2 reads YYNGEE. This chain's CDR3 is CASSQKAGVSYEQYF. The CDR3 DNA sequence: TGTGCCAGCAGTCAAAAGGCGGGGGTGTCGTACGAGCAGTACTTC.

Only a few counts were recorded for this clonotype. This sequence joins TRBV20-1 and TRBJ2-7, with TRBD2 identical over 8 bases. The CDR3 loop spans 13 amino acids. Per the germline V gene, CDR1 is DFQATT and CDR2 is SNEGSKA (reference sequence). V shed 6 bases and J 3 bases; nucleotides not matched to a gene: 7. CDR3 sequence (DNA): TGCAGTGCATACGGGGGGGAAAGCTACGAGCAGTACTTC. Translated: CSAYGGESYEQYF.

This chain joins TRBV6-4 and TRBJ2-3; 9 bases are a match to TRBD2. V lost 6 bases and J lost 5; bases outside the gene matches: 9. The CDR3 has 15 amino acids. The germline gives CDR1 MRHNA, CDR2 SNTAGT. The CDR3: CASRKSGGTGDTQYF. Written as DNA, the CDR3 is TGTGCCAGCAGAAAGAGCGGGGGGACGGGAGATACGCAGTATTTT.

This clonotype showed up just a few times. The rearrangement links TRBV6-2 or TRBV6-3 to TRBJ2-5, with 14 bases aligning to TRBD2. The CDR3 has 17 amino acids. Trimming cost V 2 bases and J 9 bases; bases outside gene matches: 11. Per the germline V gene, CDR1 is MNHEY and CDR2 is SVGEGT. In DNA, the CDR3 is TGTGCCAGCAGTTACCGACCGGGACTAGCGGGAGTAAGGGCCCAGTACTTC. Translation gives CASSYRPGLAGVRAQYF.

The CDR3 nucleotides are TGTGCCATCAGTGAAAGTGGACTCCGAAGATTCAATGAGCAGTACTTC. This translates into CAISESGLRRFNEQYF. The chain combines TRBV10-3 with TRBJ2-7, with a tentative D call TRBD2 (5 bases). V shed 3 bases and J shed 7 bases, with 22 bases lying between them. The CDR3 runs 16 residues. The germline V gene has CDR1 ENHRY and CDR2 SYGVKD.

There are many counts of this clonotype. The J gene is TRBJ1-5, the V gene TRBV4-1; D is possibly TRBD1 (5 bases). Trimming took 4 bases from V and 2 from J, leaving 18 bases between them. Looked up from germline, CDR1 is MGHRA and CDR2 is YSYEKL. CDR3 length equals 17 residues. CDR3 region: CASSLIPGARGNQPQHF. The DNA for the CDR3 is TGCGCCAGCAGCCTCATTCCCGGGGCGAGGGGCAATCAGCCCCAGCATTTT.

This chain joins TRBV10-3 and TRBJ2-3, with 8 positions matching TRBD2. Germline assignment: CDR1 ENHRY and CDR2 SYGVKD. With V trimmed by 3 bases and J by 3 bases, 5 bases remained unmatched. CDR3 length equals 15 residues. CDR3 loop: CAISDVVAGTDTQYF. DNA of the CDR3: TGTGCCATCAGTGACGTCGTAGCGGGAACAGATACGCAGTATTTT.